This T cell receptor (beta chain) was recorded in a study of control samples from healthy donors and cancer patients (dated by TCRdb to 2020 to 2022). Deletion took 7 bases off V and 5 bases off J, with a span of 18 bases between the germline ends. Spanning cysteine to phenylalanine, the CDR3 consists of 13 amino acids. The CDR3 DNA has 39 bases and is translated from base 1. According to the germline V gene, CDR1 reads SQVTM and CDR2 reads ANQGSEA. Of note for this clone: There is no known antigen for this receptor. No base-level quality is on record; no much larger clone is a single base apart.

Receptor amplification or capture employed the immunoSEQ multiplex PCR assay. TCRdb limited this immuneACCESS table to in-frame rearrangements with V and J called. A share of clones is missing; checked studies link under half to unresolved V genes, and the rest is unexplained. Across this sample there are 35,000 to 55,000 clones, with 70% to 75% seen only once. The ten biggest clones cover more than 15% of the sample. Sequenced: formalin-fixed, paraffin-embedded tissue. The source of this sequence is a male donor with melanoma. The chain is assembled from TRBV29-1 and TRBJ2-7; TRBD2 could be the D gene, as 6 bases match. The DNA sequence is as follows: TGCAGCGCCGCGGGGCTAGTTAGCGACGAGCAGTACTTC. This yields the protein CSAAGLVSDEQYF.